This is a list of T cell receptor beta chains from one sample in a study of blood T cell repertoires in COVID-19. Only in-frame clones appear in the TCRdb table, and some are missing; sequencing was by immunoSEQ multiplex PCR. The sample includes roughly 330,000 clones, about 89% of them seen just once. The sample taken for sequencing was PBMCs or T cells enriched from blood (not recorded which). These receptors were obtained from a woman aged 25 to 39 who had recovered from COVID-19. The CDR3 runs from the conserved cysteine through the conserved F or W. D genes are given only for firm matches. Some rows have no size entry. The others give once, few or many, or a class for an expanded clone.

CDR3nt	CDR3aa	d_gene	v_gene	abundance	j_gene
TGTGCCAGCAGCTTGGCAGGACAGTTAGCTTACGAGCAGTACTTC	CASSLAGQLAYEQYF	.	TRBV5-4	.	TRBJ2-7
TGTGCCAGTAGTTCCCAACGGACAGGGGACTATGGCTACACCTTC	CASSSQRTGDYGYTF	TRBD1	TRBV19	.	TRBJ1-2
TGTGCCAGCAGTTTACCACCCGGGACACCTGGAAACACCATATATTTT	CASSLPPGTPGNTIYF	.	TRBV28	.	TRBJ1-3
TGTGCCACCAGTGGAACTCCCCAGGGGCCGGATGAAAAACTGTTTTTT	CATSGTPQGPDEKLFF	.	TRBV24-1	.	TRBJ1-4
TGTGCCAGTATTAAGGGGGGGAGAACCGGGGAGCTGTTTTTT	CASIKGGRTGELFF	.	TRBV19	.	TRBJ2-2
TGTGCCAGTAGTATCGCAGGGGGCAAAAATGAGCAGTTCTTC	CASSIAGGKNEQFF	TRBD1	TRBV19	.	TRBJ2-1
TGTGCCAGCAGCCAAGCTAACATGAGGGCGGCTAATGAAAAACTGTTTTTT	CASSQANMRAANEKLFF	.	TRBV4-2	once	TRBJ1-4
TGTGCCAGTAGTCCTAGGAACTCCTACAATGAGCAGTTCTTC	CASSPRNSYNEQFF	.	TRBV19	few	TRBJ2-1
TGTGCCAGCAGTAACGACAGGGCCGGTTCTGGGGCCAACGTCCTGACTTTC	CASSNDRAGSGANVLTF	TRBD1	TRBV6-4	.	TRBJ2-6
TGTGCCAGCAGCCCAGATTTAGATACGCAGTATTTT	CASSPDLDTQYF	.	TRBV7-8	once	TRBJ2-3
TGTGCCAGCAGGGCGGGGTTCAATTCACCCCTCCACTTT	CASRAGFNSPLHF	.	TRBV28	.	TRBJ1-6
TGTGCCAGCAGCTTCACATCACAGGGAAACACCATATATTTT	CASSFTSQGNTIYF	.	TRBV11-2	.	TRBJ1-3
TGTGCCAGCAGTGGCGCGGGTATCGCTTTCTTT	CASSGAGIAFF	.	TRBV7-9	.	TRBJ1-1
TGTGCCAGCAGCTTAGAGGGACAGGCCTTTAGTGGCTACACCTTC	CASSLEGQAFSGYTF	TRBD1	TRBV7-2	.	TRBJ1-2
TGTGCCAGCAGTACAGGGGGCGGACAGCCCCAGCATTTT	CASSTGGGQPQHF	TRBD1	TRBV6-5	.	TRBJ1-5
TGTGCCAGCCGGGGAGACTATGGCTACACCTTC	CASRGDYGYTF	.	TRBV2	.	TRBJ1-2
TGTGCCAGCAGCTTTTGGGCAGGGAACGATAACTATGGCTACACCTTC	CASSFWAGNDNYGYTF	.	TRBV7-9	.	TRBJ1-2
TGTGCCAGCAGCCAGGCGGACAGGATCGCTTTCTTT	CASSQADRIAFF	TRBD1	TRBV14	.	TRBJ1-1
TGTGCCAGTAGACAGGGCGGCACGTGGACCCAGTACTTC	CASRQGGTWTQYF	.	TRBV19	.	TRBJ2-5
TGTGCCAGCAGCTTCATCAAAGGGGCCACCGGGGAGCTGTTTTTT	CASSFIKGATGELFF	.	TRBV5-4	.	TRBJ2-2
TGTGCCAGCAGTTTTTTACAGGGTTCCACCGGGGAGCTGTTTTTT	CASSFLQGSTGELFF	.	TRBV28	few	TRBJ2-2
TGTGCCAGCAGCACCTTCAAAAATGGGACATTACGGCCTGACAATGGCTACACCTTC	CASSTFKNGTLRPDNGYTF	.	TRBV21-1	once	TRBJ1-2
TGTGCCAGCAGCGGAAGCGGTAGCAATCAGCCCCAGCATTTT	CASSGSGSNQPQHF	.	TRBV9	.	TRBJ1-5
TGTGCCAGCAGCCTTCACAGCGGGGCCGATGGCTACACCTTC	CASSLHSGADGYTF	.	TRBV14	.	TRBJ1-2
TGCGCCAGCAGCGCACGGGCCCGGGGCACTGAAGCTTTCTTT	CASSARARGTEAFF	.	TRBV4-3	.	TRBJ1-1
TGCAGTGCTAGTATGGGACAGGGGGATTATAGCAATCAGCCCCAGCATTTT	CSASMGQGDYSNQPQHF	TRBD1	TRBV20-1	.	TRBJ1-5
TGCAGTGCTAGTGGGGGCGCACAGGGGGCCACTGAAGCTTTCTTT	CSASGGAQGATEAFF	TRBD1	TRBV20-1	few	TRBJ1-1
TGTGCCAGCAGCTTAGCCCGGGCGGACACCTACGAGCAGTACTTC	CASSLARADTYEQYF	.	TRBV7-2	.	TRBJ2-7
TGTGCCAGCAGCTCGCACAGGGAAAGTTTTGGCTACACCTTC	CASSSHRESFGYTF	.	TRBV11-2	.	TRBJ1-2
TGTGCCAGCAGCCACCCGGGACTAGCGGGGGGAGATACGCAGTATTTT	CASSHPGLAGGDTQYF	TRBD2	TRBV4-2	.	TRBJ2-3
TGCGCCAGCAGCTTGGAGTCAGGGCTCGGGACCCAGTACTTC	CASSLESGLGTQYF	.	TRBV5-1	.	TRBJ2-5
TGTGCCAGCAGCGACACGCGGACAGGGAGGGCCTCACCCCTCCACTTT	CASSDTRTGRASPLHF	TRBD1	TRBV5-6	few	TRBJ1-6